A single T cell receptor (beta chain) is shown here with its context. Its specificity is not known. MiXCR, run by TCRdb on the reads, gives a single entry per CDR3 protein. In the table there are 500,000 or so distinct CDR3 sequences, approximately 15% of which are singletons. This sample stems from a study of T cell repertoires in cytomegalovirus infection. At the level of the study: Indicated by public TCR beta signatures were CMV infection and matching HLA type. Study-wide findings and caveats: HLA-C-restricted CMV clonotypes gave the most frequent clonotype in two of eight donors. Based on cumulative public TCR beta family frequency, carriers of CMV plus the relevant HLA were identified.

V dropped 5 bases and J dropped 8 bases, with 18 bases sitting between them. Germline values: CDR1 MGHRA, CDR2 YSYEKL. This CDR3 region has 15 residues. The chain is built from TRBV4-1 and TRBJ1-4, with no clear D. The sequence was collected from a human donor in good health (CMV status not recorded). Some clones in this sample may be carry-over from other donors' samples. Sequencing used CD8+ T cells from PBMCs. CDR3 sequence reads: CASSSRLSGREKLFF. For the CDR3, the DNA is TGCGCCAGCAGCTCCCGATTAAGCGGTCGGGAAAAACTGTTTTTT.